A single sample is the source of the 10 T cell receptor beta chains below, sequenced in a study of Graves' ophthalmopathy and Graves' hyperthyroidism listed by TCRdb under 2018. Reads for this sample came from an Illumina HiSeq 2000. For repertoire sequencing, TCR beta CDR3 regions were amplified from RNA transcripts. HTBI primers and the Qiagen OneStep RT-PCR kit were used in a first-round RT-PCR, which was followed by a second-round multiplex PCR, size selection and purification. The public reads were quality trimmed at Q25 with fastp and then assembled into clones with MiXCR by TCRdb, keeping productive beta chains. Each CDR3 protein gets just one entry, which takes the most common genes and DNA from the rows behind it. The sample yields roughly 500,000 distinct CDR3 sequences; 13% to 15% were counted once. The top ten hold about a tenth of the sample. The sample comprised blood. These TCRs come from a woman aged 25-40 years with Graves' ophthalmopathy. Donor details come from another sample of the same person, matched by shared clones.

The table lists this clonotype with many counts. This rearrangement joins TRBV28 to TRBJ2-5, with 11 bases identical to TRBD2. With V trimmed by 8 bases and J by 5 bases, 10 bases remained unmatched. Germline loops: CDR1 MDHEN, CDR2 SYDVKM. The CDR3 sequence is 15 residues long. The CDR3: CASRGLAGGGETQYF. The CDR3 DNA reads TGTGCCAGCCGGGGGCTAGCGGGAGGAGGGGAGACCCAGTACTTC.

This clonotype was observed many times. The chain combines TRBV27 with TRBJ2-7; D may be TRBD2 (6 bases). Trimming removed 2 bases from V and 6 bases from J, with 14 bases in between. The CDR3 is made up of 14 amino acids. Germline-derived CDR1 and CDR2 are MNHEY and SMNVEV (reference sequence). The CDR3 is CASSLTGTYVEQYF. The CDR3 DNA follows: TGTGCCAGCAGTTTAACCGGGACTTATGTCGAGCAGTACTTC.

This clonotype came up a few times. CDR3 in amino acids: CASSFGGPQYEQYF. DNA for the CDR3: TGTGCCAGCAGCTTCGGGGGGCCTCAATACGAGCAGTACTTC. The chain links TRBV5-6 to TRBJ2-7; D possibly corresponds to TRBD2 (7 bases). Germline CDR1 reads SGHDT; CDR2 reads YYEEEE. CDR3 length: 14 amino acids. V lost 2 bases and J 4 bases, leaving 13 bases between the germline ends.

This clonotype was detected many times. This may arise from a read error, as a much more abundant clone is one base away. The rearrangement links TRBV6-2 or TRBV6-3 to TRBJ1-1, with TRBD1 identical over 7 bases. This CDR3 comprises 13 residues. Trimming took 6 bases from V and 1 from J; bases not matched to a gene: 2. The germline V gene has CDR1 MNHEY and CDR2 SVGEGT. The CDR3 nucleotides read TGTGCCAGCAGGGGGACAGCGAACACTGAAGCTTTCTTT. The encoded protein is CASRGTANTEAFF.

This clonotype was picked up a small number of times. The chain has TRBV12-3 or TRBV12-4 and TRBJ2-7; D possibly uses TRBD1 or TRBD2 (7 bases each). V lost 5 bases and J lost 6, with 14 bases in between. This CDR3 has 13 amino acids. The CDR3 here is CASSQGGTIEQYF. In nucleotides, the CDR3 is TGTGCCAGCAGTCAGGGGGGGACCATCGAGCAGTACTTC.

This clonotype was picked up many times. The rearrangement joins TRBV6-1 to TRBJ1-6, with unresolved D. The germline V and J ends were trimmed by 2 bases and 7 bases, with 6 bases remaining between them. This CDR3 spans 13 amino acids. Germline V lookup: CDR1 MNHNS, CDR2 SASEGT. The CDR3 coding sequence is TGTGCCAGCAGTGAACTGGGGAATTCACCCCTCCACTTT. This translates into CASSELGNSPLHF.

The table lists this clonotype with many counts. J is TRBJ2-2 and V is TRBV11-2; tentatively, D is TRBD2 (7 bases). The CDR3 consists of 18 residues. V lost 7 bases, J lost 5 bases, and 26 bases lay in between. Per germline, CDR1 SGHAT and CDR2 FQNNGV. CDR3 in amino acids: CASIQRGGQGRVTGELFF. For the CDR3, the DNA is TGTGCCAGCATCCAGAGGGGGGGTCAGGGTCGGGTTACCGGGGAGCTGTTTTTT.

Ten or more counts support this clonotype. The chain couples TRBV6-2 or TRBV6-3 to TRBJ2-7; TRBD1 matches at 8 bases. The CDR3 has 16 residues. CDR1 is MNHEY, CDR2 SVGEGT, per germline. Germline trimming cut 6 bases from V and 1 base from J; bases unmatched to any gene: 11. The CDR3 nucleotides read TGTGCCAGCAGCTCACCTCAATGGACAGGGTCCTACGAGCAGTACTTC. Its translation: CASSSPQWTGSYEQYF.

This clonotype was seen repeatedly, ten times or more. The chain is built from TRBV6-1 and TRBJ2-5; D perhaps matches TRBD1 (6 bases). The germline V gene encodes CDR1 MNHNS and CDR2 SASEGT. This CDR3 has 12 residues. Trimming stripped 8 bases from V and 5 bases from J, with 12 bases between. As DNA, the CDR3 is TGTGCCAGCGACAGGTACGCGGAGACCCAGTACTTC. Encoded protein: CASDRYAETQYF.

This clonotype was counted at least ten times. This chain joins TRBV30 and TRBJ2-7, with a possible D match to TRBD2 (5 bases). This CDR3 is built from 12 residues. CDR1 and CDR2 from the germline V gene are GTSNPN and SVGIG (reference sequence). V was clipped by 1 base and J by 3 bases, with 7 bases between them. As DNA, the CDR3 is TGTGCCTGGAGTGCGGGGAACTACGAGCAGTACTTC. Protein product: CAWSAGNYEQYF. The whole variable domain, remainder taken from reference TRBV30 and TRBJ2-7, is SQTIHQWPATLVQPVGSPLSLECTVEGTSNPNLYWYRQAAGRGLQLLFYSVGIGQISSEVPQNLSASRPQDRQFILSSKKLLLSDSGFYLCAWSAGNYEQYFGPGTRLTVT.